This note documents a single T cell receptor beta chain sequence. The length of the CDR3 is 20 residues. Germline V gene sequence: CDR1 MDHEN, CDR2 SYDVKM. Deletions cut 5 bases from V and 4 bases from J, with 32 bases between. The sample comes from a study of shared clonotypes between healthy human individuals. Repertoires were generated with immunoSEQ multiplex PCR, while TCRdb's copy carries only in-frame clones and drops some. This repertoire shows about 960,000 clones, 76% found once; its top ten account for roughly 1.5%. The origin of this receptor is a young man in good health. The chain uses TRBV28 and TRBJ1-2; D might be TRBD1 (5 bases). The sample taken for sequencing was memory CD4+ T cells sorted from blood. Subset indicated: CD45RA-negative fraction. The CDR3 region has the DNA TGTGCCAGCAGTACCCTGGGGGGAGTAGGGTCCCCTAGGGTCTTCTATGGCTACACCTTC. This translates into CASSTLGGVGSPRVFYGYTF.